The 29 T cell receptor beta chains in this list originate from one sample, sequenced in a study of blood T cells in healthy people across ages. Together with a sample-barcoded 5' primer, a J-beta primer mix was included in a second PCR lasting about 6 to 11 cycles. TCRdb called the 5' RACE reads again in MiXCR, with one record for every CDR3 protein. The data hold roughly 1,500,000 distinct CDR3 sequences, with approximately 40% observed a single time. Sequencing used blood. Receptor source: a woman between 18 and 29 years old in good health.

This clonotype was observed a few times. The rearrangement uses TRBV12-3 or TRBV12-4 and TRBJ1-2; no definite D call. The CDR3 spans 15 residues. V was clipped by 4 bases and J by 3 bases, with 15 bases between them. CDR3 residues: CASSWGRIQDYGYTF. CDR3 nucleotides: TGTGCCAGCAGTTGGGGTAGAATACAAGACTATGGCTACACCTTC.

The chain has TRBV10-3 and TRBJ2-1, with D possibly matching TRBD2 (7 bases). Trimming removed 3 bases from V and 6 bases from J, with 18 bases in between. CDR1 is ENHRY and CDR2 is SYGVKD in the germline V gene. There are 16 residues in the CDR3. In DNA, the CDR3 is TGTGCCATCAGTGACGTGTTACGGGGGGCGAGCAATGAGCAGTTCTTC. This sequence encodes CAISDVLRGASNEQFF.

The chain is built from TRBV27 and TRBJ2-1; no clear D. V lost 5 bases and J 3 bases, leaving 8 bases between the germline ends. The CDR3 covers 13 residues. Looked up from germline, CDR1 is MNHEY and CDR2 is SMNVEV (reference sequence). CDR3 sequence: CASSPWNYNEQFF. The CDR3 nucleotides are TGTGCCAGCAGTCCTTGGAACTACAATGAGCAGTTCTTC.

This clonotype occurred a few times. The rearrangement uses TRBV27 and TRBJ1-5; D is uncertain. There are 14 residues in the CDR3. Trimming took 5 bases from V and 4 from J, leaving 12 bases between them. Germline loops: CDR1 MNHEY, CDR2 SMNVEV (reference sequence). The CDR3 DNA sequence: TGTGCCAGCAGTCCGGTTCAAGGGAATCAGCCCCAGCATTTT. Translated, it gives CASSPVQGNQPQHF.

The chain combines TRBV7-9 with TRBJ1-1; D possibly corresponds to TRBD1 (6 bases). Trimming shortened V by 4 bases and J by 5 bases, and 17 bases separated the two germline ends. Germline V gives CDR1 SEHNR, CDR2 FQNEAQ (reference sequence). This CDR3 is built from 15 residues. CDR3 coding DNA: TGTGCCAGCAGCTCATCCCCCCAGGGGCAAACTGAAGCTTTCTTT. This encodes CASSSSPQGQTEAFF.

The chain is built from TRBV7-9 and TRBJ2-1; 11 nucleotides agree with TRBD2. Unmatched junction bases numbered 11, after V lost 5 bases and J lost 8 bases. Germline assignment: CDR1 SEHNR and CDR2 FQNEAQ (reference sequence). This CDR3 has 16 residues. CDR3 region: CASSKTSGGIWDEQFF. The CDR3 DNA reads TGTGCCAGCAGCAAAACTAGCGGGGGTATTTGGGATGAGCAGTTCTTC.

The chain is built from TRBV4-1 and TRBJ1-3; D unclear. The V gene lost 0 bases and the J gene lost 2 bases, with 14 bases spanning the gap. The germline V gene encodes CDR1 MGHRA and CDR2 YSYEKL. The CDR3 is 17 amino acids. Written as DNA, the CDR3 is TGCGCCAGCAGCCAAGATTCGGTAAGGGAACCTGGAAACACCATATATTTT. Amino acids: CASSQDSVREPGNTIYF.

The genes are TRBV9 and TRBJ2-1; 7 bases map to TRBD1. Germline CDR1 is SGDLS and CDR2 is YYNGEE. V was clipped by 5 bases and J by 6 bases; unmatched bases: 5. The CDR3 is 13 residues long. The CDR3 DNA is TGTGCCAGCAGAGATGAGGGGGCCAATGAGCAGTTCTTC. Amino acid sequence: CASRDEGANEQFF.

V and J are TRBV21-1 and TRBJ1-1. TRBV21-1 is a pseudogene segment. This CDR3 has 14 residues. CDR3 in amino acids: CASRGGPMNTEAFF. In DNA form, the CDR3 reads TGTGCCAGCCGAGGCGGCCCTATGAACACTGAAGCTTTCTTT.

The chain uses TRBV20-1 and TRBJ1-2; D remains ambiguous. V lost 6 bases and J lost 5, with 13 bases in between. The CDR3 spans 12 residues. Looked up from germline, CDR1 is DFQATT and CDR2 is SNEGSKA (reference sequence). The CDR3 spells CSATPVGYGYTF. The CDR3 DNA is TGCAGTGCCACCCCCGTAGGGTATGGCTACACCTTC.

The chain combines TRBV6-5 with TRBJ2-3; 8 bases align to TRBD2. V shed 0 bases and J 5 bases; nucleotides not matched to a gene: 7. From germline, CDR1 is MNHEY and CDR2 SVGAGI. The CDR3 extends over 16 amino acids. The CDR3 nucleotides read TGTGCCAGCAGTTACTCCGGAGCGGGAGAGGTAGATACGCAGTATTTT. It codes for CASSYSGAGEVDTQYF.

Worth noting for this clonotype: Sequence at one end of the junction differs from germline and may be a read error. The chain couples TRBV5-1 to TRBJ2-3, with D possibly matching TRBD1 (5 bases). The length of the CDR3 is 15 residues. Germline values: CDR1 SGHRS, CDR2 YFSETQ. The CDR3 coding sequence is TGCGCCAGCAGCAGAACAGGAGTTAGCATAGATACGCAGTATTTT. The encoded protein is CASSRTGVSIDTQYF.

V is TRBV12-3 or TRBV12-4 and J is TRBJ2-1, with D possibly matching TRBD1 (6 bases). Trimming took 4 bases from V and 2 from J, leaving 15 bases between them. CDR3 length: 16 amino acids. CDR3 DNA sequence: TGTGCCAGCAGTTCACTTTCGGGACACCCCTACAATGAGCAGTTCTTC. Its protein product is CASSSLSGHPYNEQFF.

A note on this clonotype: One end of the junction fails to match germline, which may point to a read error. The V call is TRBV12-3 or TRBV12-4, the J call TRBJ2-5; D is unclear. The last part of the DNA fits TRBJ2-7 better; the J call may be wrong. The CDR3 is made up of 12 amino acids. CDR3 in amino acids: CAGSSGGYEQYF. As DNA, the CDR3 is TGTGCCGGCAGTTCCGGTGGCTACGAGCAGTACTTC.

This chain connects TRBV2 to TRBJ2-4, with D unclear. The J call may be mistaken, given a closer DNA end match to TRBJ2-7. This CDR3 has 12 residues. Germline V gene sequence: CDR1 SNHLY, CDR2 FYNNEI. The CDR3 loop is CASSTVGYEQYF. As DNA, the CDR3 is TGTGCCAGCAGTACCGTAGGGTACGAGCAGTACTTC.

The chain has TRBV7-8 and TRBJ2-7; 8 bases line up with TRBD2. The CDR3 contains 15 residues. Per germline, CDR1 SGHVS and CDR2 FQNEAQ. The V and J ends lost 0 bases and 2 bases, in that order; junction bases with no gene match: 3. CDR3 loop: CASSLAGLGPYEQYF. CDR3 in DNA: TGTGCCAGCAGCTTAGCGGGACTAGGGCCCTACGAGCAGTACTTC. Based on the CDR3 plus reference TRBV7-8 and TRBJ2-7, the full variable domain is GAGVSQSPRYKVAKRGQDVALRCDPISGHVSLFWYQQALGQGPEFLTYFQNEAQLDKSGLPSDRFFAERPEGSVSTLKIQRTQQEDSAVYLCASSLAGLGPYEQYFGPGTRLTVT.

The count of this clonotype is one. One junction end disagrees with the germline gene, perhaps due to a read error. The chain joins TRBV27 to TRBJ2-1; 7 bases are a match to TRBD1. The J call could be wrong; TRBJ2-7 is a better fit for the DNA end. The CDR3 is made up of 16 amino acids. Germline lookup yields CDR1 MNHEY and CDR2 SMNVEV (reference sequence). In nucleotides, the CDR3 is TGCAGAAGGATCCGGAACTTTCTAGGGGGCTACAATGAGCAGTACTTC. Its translation: CRRIRNFLGGYNEQYF.

With respect to this clonotype: The junction and the germline gene differ at one end; a read error may be behind it. The chain recombines TRBV6-5 with TRBJ2-1; TRBD1 agrees at 7 bases. Germline lookup yields CDR1 MNHEY and CDR2 SVGAGI. The CDR3 length is 16 residues. The CDR3 DNA reads TGTGCCAGCAGTTACGTTGGGACAGTGTCCTCCAATGAGCAGTTCTTC. Translated, it gives CASSYVGTVSSNEQFF.

This clonotype was detected only a few times. V gene TRBV12-3 or TRBV12-4 combines with J gene TRBJ2-1, with D tentatively TRBD1 (5 bases). The germline V and J ends were trimmed by 7 bases and 8 bases, with 24 bases remaining between them. The CDR3 is made up of 16 amino acids. CDR3 DNA: TGTGCCAGCACGGATGAACAGGATCCCCTATGGGATGAGCAGTTCTTC. It codes for CASTDEQDPLWDEQFF.

The chain has TRBV5-1 and TRBJ2-7; tentative D call: TRBD2 (6 bases). This CDR3 contains 15 residues. CDR1 is SGHRS, CDR2 YFSETQ, per germline. The V and J ends lost 4 bases and 0 bases respectively, with 14 bases between them. Here the CDR3 DNA reads TGCGCCAGCAGCAAAGGGGACTTATACTCCTACGAGCAGTACTTC. Amino acids: CASSKGDLYSYEQYF.

V usage is TRBV5-6 and J usage is TRBJ1-5, with D hard to call. Germline-derived CDR1 and CDR2 are SGHDT and YYEEEE. The length of the CDR3 is 14 residues. V was pared by 0 bases and J by 4 bases, with 8 bases between. This CDR3 reads CASSLGDTNQPQHF. The CDR3 coding sequence is TGTGCCAGCAGCTTGGGAGACACAAATCAGCCCCAGCATTTT.

The V gene is TRBV6-6, the J gene TRBJ2-7; 11 positions agree with TRBD2. CDR1 and CDR2 from the germline V gene are MNHNY and SVGAGI (reference sequence). The CDR3 spans 14 residues. Trimming at V came to 7 bases and at J to 2 bases, leaving 4 bases not matched to a gene. This chain's CDR3 is CASNLAGGPYEQYF. The DNA of the CDR3 is TGTGCCAGCAACCTAGCGGGGGGTCCCTACGAGCAGTACTTC.

This clonotype has only a few counts. The rearrangement links TRBV20-1 to TRBJ2-7; 8 nucleotides agree with TRBD2. Germline assignment: CDR1 DFQATT and CDR2 SNEGSKA (reference sequence). The CDR3 totals 12 residues. The CDR3 is CSSTGGAYEQYF. CDR3 coding DNA: TGCAGCTCAACGGGGGGGGCTTACGAGCAGTACTTC.

This chain connects TRBV15 to TRBJ1-6; tentatively, D is TRBD1 (5 bases). The CDR3 is made up of 15 amino acids. V shed 4 bases and J shed 6 bases, with 13 bases lying between them. Germline assignment: CDR1 LNHNV and CDR2 YYDKDF (reference sequence). This chain's CDR3 is CATSMGPQSNSPLHF. The CDR3 nucleotides read TGTGCCACCAGCATGGGGCCACAGTCTAATTCACCCCTCCACTTT.

This clonotype appeared a few times. The rearrangement joins TRBV27 to TRBJ1-2, with D unclear. CDR3 length: 15 amino acids. Between the trimmed V and J ends, which lost 5 bases and 0 bases, there was a span of 13 bases. Germline CDR1 reads MNHEY; CDR2 reads SMNVEV (reference sequence). CDR3 bases: TGTGCCAGCAGTCTTTCCTATCAGGCTAACTATGGCTACACCTTC. Residues: CASSLSYQANYGYTF.

The chain links TRBV19 to TRBJ2-5; 9 nucleotides line up with TRBD1. The ends lost 6 bases at V and 4 bases at J; junction bases unmatched: 15. The CDR3 is 17 amino acids. Germline assignment: CDR1 LNHDA and CDR2 SQIVND (reference sequence). CDR3 loop: CASRKKSGTGRLETQYF. The DNA of the CDR3 is TGTGCCAGTAGAAAAAAGAGCGGGACAGGGAGGTTAGAGACCCAGTACTTC.

This clonotype was detected a few times. CDR3 residues: CASSSLGQGDTYEQYF. The DNA for the CDR3 is TGTGCCAGCAGTTCCCTCGGACAGGGGGACACCTACGAGCAGTACTTC. The chain recombines TRBV27 with TRBJ2-7, with 10 positions matching TRBD1. The CDR3 length is 16 residues. CDR1 MNHEY and CDR2 SMNVEV come from the germline V gene (reference sequence). V lost 4 bases to trimming and J lost 2 bases; unmatched junction nucleotides: 8.

The J gene is TRBJ2-5, the V gene TRBV12-3 or TRBV12-4; 8 bases line up with TRBD2. The CDR3 covers 16 residues. V lost 6 bases to trimming and J lost 11 bases; unmatched junction nucleotides: 20. CDR3 sequence: CASSRGGTFPNNEQYF. The CDR3 DNA reads as TGTGCCAGCAGCCGGGGGGGTACTTTCCCGAACAATGAGCAGTACTTC.

The chain carries TRBV10-1 and TRBJ1-3; tentatively, D is TRBD1 (5 bases). V was clipped by 3 bases and J by 0 bases, with 9 bases between them. From germline, CDR1 is WNHNN and CDR2 SYGVQD (reference sequence). The CDR3 is 15 amino acids. In DNA form, the CDR3 reads TGCGCCAGCAGTGACACCGGGGCCTCTGGAAACACCATATATTTT. It is translated as CASSDTGASGNTIYF.